This TCR beta chain was retrieved from a study of blood T cell repertoires in COVID-19. Study-level background: COVID-19 samples, acute and convalescent, were from the United States, Italy and Spain.

This CDR3 spans 15 amino acids. CDR1 is SGDLS and CDR2 is YYNGEE in the germline V gene. Trimming took 1 base from V and 1 from J, leaving 12 bases between them. Sequencing was performed with immunoSEQ multiplex PCR; in TCRdb, only in-frame clones are kept and a portion is missing. The data show approximately 150,000 clones, roughly 81% seen once. The sample taken for sequencing was peripheral blood. The source is a woman older than 75 with COVID-19, enrolled during active disease. The chain combines TRBV9 with TRBJ2-7; maybe TRBD1 (5 bases). CDR3: CASSVSAQVSYEQYF. CDR3 DNA sequence: TGTGCCAGCAGCGTAAGCGCACAGGTGTCCTACGAGCAGTACTTC.